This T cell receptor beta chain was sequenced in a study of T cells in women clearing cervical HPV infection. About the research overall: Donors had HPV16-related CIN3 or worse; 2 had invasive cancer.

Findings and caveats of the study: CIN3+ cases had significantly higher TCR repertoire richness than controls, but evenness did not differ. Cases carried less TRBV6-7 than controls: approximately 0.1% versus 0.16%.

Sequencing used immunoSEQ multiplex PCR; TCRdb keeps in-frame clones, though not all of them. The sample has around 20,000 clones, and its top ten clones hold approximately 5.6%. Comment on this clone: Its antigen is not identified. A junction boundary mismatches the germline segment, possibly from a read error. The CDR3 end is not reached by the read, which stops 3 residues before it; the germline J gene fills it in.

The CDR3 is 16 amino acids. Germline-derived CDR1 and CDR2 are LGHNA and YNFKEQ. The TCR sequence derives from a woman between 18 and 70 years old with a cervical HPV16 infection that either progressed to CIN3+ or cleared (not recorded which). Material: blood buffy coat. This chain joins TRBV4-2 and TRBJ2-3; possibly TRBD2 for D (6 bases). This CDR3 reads CASSQDLQRATDTQYF. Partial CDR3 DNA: TGCGCCAGCAGCCAAGATCTTCAGCGGGCCACAGATACG.